This T cell receptor (beta chain) was found in a study of blood T cell dynamics during melanoma immunotherapy. Trimming cost V 4 bases and J 4 bases; bases outside gene matches: 7. CDR1 is SGHTA, CDR2 FQGNSA, per germline. The CDR3 extends over 15 amino acids. The time point here: week 3, after first cycle of checkpoint inhibitor. Each bulk PBMC sample had 300 to 400 ng DNA loaded. The repertoire was sequenced with immunoSEQ multiplex PCR; TCRdb's copy has only in-frame clones and lacks some. The table includes about 8,600 clones, roughly nine tenths detected once. Material: blood, obtained from a patient treated with checkpoint blockade. The chain has TRBV7-2 and TRBJ1-1; TRBD1 aligns across 9 bases. The TCR originated in a human donor with melanoma. The CDR3 DNA is TGTGCCAGCAGCTCAAACAGGGGGCTTGGCACTGAAGCTTTCTTT. Translated, it gives CASSSNRGLGTEAFF. The entire variable domain, with the rest obtained from reference TRBV7-2 and TRBJ1-1, is as follows: GAGVSQSPSNKVTEKGKDVELRCDPISGHTALYWYRQSLGQGLEFLIYFQGNSAPDKSGLPSDRFSAERTGGSVSTLTIQRTQQEDSAVYLCASSSNRGLGTEAFFGQGTRLTVV.